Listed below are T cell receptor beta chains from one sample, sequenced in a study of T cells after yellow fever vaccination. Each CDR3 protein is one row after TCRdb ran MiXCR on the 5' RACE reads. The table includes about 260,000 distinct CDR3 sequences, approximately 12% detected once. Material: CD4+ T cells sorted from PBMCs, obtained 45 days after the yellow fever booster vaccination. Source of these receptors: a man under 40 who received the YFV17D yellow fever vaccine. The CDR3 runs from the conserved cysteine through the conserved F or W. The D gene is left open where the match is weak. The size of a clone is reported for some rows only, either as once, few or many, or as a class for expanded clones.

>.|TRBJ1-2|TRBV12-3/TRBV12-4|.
CASSLTGLYGYTF
TGTGCCAGCAGTTTAACAGGCCTCTATGGCTACACCTTC
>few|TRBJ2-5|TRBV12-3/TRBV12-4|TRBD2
CASSLYRTSGRMGTQYF
TGTGCCAGCAGTTTATACAGGACTAGCGGGAGAATGGGTACCCAGTACTTC
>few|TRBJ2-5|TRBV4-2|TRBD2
CAASGGRPGGIGETQYF
TGTGCGGCCTCCGGTGGGAGACCGGGAGGCATAGGAGAGACCCAGTACTTC
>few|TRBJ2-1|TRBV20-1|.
CSAPSGSVYNEQFF
TGCAGTGCCCCTTCCGGGAGCGTATACAATGAGCAGTTCTTC
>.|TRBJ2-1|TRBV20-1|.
CSARTSLSNEQFF
TGCAGTGCTAGAACCAGCCTTAGCAATGAGCAGTTCTTC
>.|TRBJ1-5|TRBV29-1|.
CSVGDQPQHF
TGCAGCGTTGGGGATCAGCCCCAGCATTTT
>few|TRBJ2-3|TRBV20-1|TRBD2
CSARDPSEAGGTDTQYF
TGCAGTGCTAGAGATCCCTCGGAAGCGGGGGGCACAGATACGCAGTATTTT
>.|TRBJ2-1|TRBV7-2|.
CARSYHLGGSYNEQFF
TGTGCCCGCAGCTATCACTTGGGGGGCTCCTACAATGAGCAGTTCTTC
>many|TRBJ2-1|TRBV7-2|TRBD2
CASSLSSGSSNEQFF
TGTGCCAGCAGCTTAAGTAGCGGGAGTAGCAATGAGCAGTTCTTC
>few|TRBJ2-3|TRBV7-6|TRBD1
CASSLGTVSDTQYF
TGTGCCAGCAGCCTAGGGACAGTATCAGATACGCAGTATTTT
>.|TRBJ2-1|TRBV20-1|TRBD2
CSASGTSGEVPYNEQFF
TGCAGTGCTAGCGGGACTAGCGGGGAGGTACCCTACAATGAGCAGTTCTTC
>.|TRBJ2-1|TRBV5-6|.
CASSLFDEQFF
TGTGCCAGCAGCTTGTTTGATGAGCAGTTCTTC
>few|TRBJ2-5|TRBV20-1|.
CSARVLLRPQETQYF
TGCAGTGCTAGGGTTCTACTACGACCCCAAGAGACCCAGTACTTC
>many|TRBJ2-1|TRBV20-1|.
CSARNWLGYNEQFF
TGCAGTGCCCGGAACTGGCTTGGCTACAATGAGCAGTTCTTC
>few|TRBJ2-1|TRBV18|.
CASSPWALANEQFF
TGTGCCAGCTCACCATGGGCCCTTGCCAATGAGCAGTTCTTC
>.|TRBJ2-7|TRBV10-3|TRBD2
CAISSLAGTREYEQYF
TGTGCCATCAGTTCGCTAGCCGGGACTAGAGAATACGAGCAGTACTTC
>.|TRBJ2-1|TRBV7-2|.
CASTGFRDEQFF
TGTGCCAGCACAGGGTTCCGGGATGAGCAGTTCTTC
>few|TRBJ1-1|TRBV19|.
CASSQLGEAFF
TGTGCCAGTAGTCAACTGGGAGAAGCTTTCTTT
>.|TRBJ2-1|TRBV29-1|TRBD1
CSVPPGGFSYNEQFF
TGCAGCGTTCCACCAGGGGGCTTCTCCTACAATGAGCAGTTCTTC
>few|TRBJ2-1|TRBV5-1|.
CASSLGASESSYNEQFF
TGCGCCAGCAGCTTGGGTGCTAGCGAGAGCTCCTACAATGAGCAGTTCTTC
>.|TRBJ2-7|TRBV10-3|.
CAISETGTLSSYEQYF
TGTGCCATCAGTGAGACAGGGACCCTGAGCTCCTACGAGCAGTACTTC
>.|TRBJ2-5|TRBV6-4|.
CASSEDAGETQYF
TGTGCCAGCAGTGAAGATGCAGGGGAGACCCAGTACTTC
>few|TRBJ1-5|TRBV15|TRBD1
CATSMLDRGTQPQHF
TGTGCCACCAGCATGCTCGACAGGGGAACTCAGCCCCAGCATTTT
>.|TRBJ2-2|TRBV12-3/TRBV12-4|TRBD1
CASSWRQGASGELFF
TGTGCCAGCAGCTGGCGACAGGGGGCCTCGGGGGAGCTGTTTTTT
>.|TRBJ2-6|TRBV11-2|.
CASIPWVGNSGANVLTF
TGTGCCAGCATCCCTTGGGTCGGGAACTCTGGGGCCAACGTCCTGACTTTC
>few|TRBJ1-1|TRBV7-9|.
CASATGKGTEAFF
TGTGCCAGCGCTACAGGAAAGGGGACTGAAGCTTTCTTT
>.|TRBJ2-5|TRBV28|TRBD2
CASSFGGAGFRETQYF
TGTGCCAGCAGTTTCGGGGGGGCAGGGTTTCGTGAGACCCAGTACTTC
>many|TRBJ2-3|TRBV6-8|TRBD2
CASSCRLAGSTDTQYF
TGTGCCAGCAGTTGTCGACTAGCAGGTAGCACAGATACGCAGTATTTT
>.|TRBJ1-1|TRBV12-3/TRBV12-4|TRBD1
CASPSLPGQERNTEAFF
TGTGCCAGCCCCTCTTTACCGGGACAGGAGAGGAACACTGAAGCTTTCTTT
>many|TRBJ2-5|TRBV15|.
CATSIQTQETQYF
TGTGCCACCAGCATCCAAACGCAAGAGACCCAGTACTTC
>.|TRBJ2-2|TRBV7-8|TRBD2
CASKMSGRQNTGELFF
TGTGCCAGCAAAATGAGCGGGAGGCAAAACACCGGGGAGCTGTTTTTT
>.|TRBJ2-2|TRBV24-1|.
CATSAGINTGELFF
TGTGCCACCAGTGCAGGGATTAACACCGGGGAGCTGTTTTTT
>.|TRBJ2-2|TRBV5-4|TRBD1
CASSPNRGRTGELFF
TGTGCCAGCAGCCCGAACAGGGGGCGGACCGGGGAGCTGTTTTTT
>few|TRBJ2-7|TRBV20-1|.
CSARDLRGSYEQYF
TGCAGTGCTAGAGATCTGAGGGGGTCCTACGAGCAGTACTTC
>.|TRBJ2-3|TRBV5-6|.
CASSLGPTLPAGDTQYF
TGTGCCAGCAGCCTTGGACCGACCCTTCCTGCTGGAGATACGCAGTATTTT
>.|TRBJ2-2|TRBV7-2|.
CASRPVVTGELFF
TGTGCCAGCAGACCGGTAGTCACCGGGGAGCTGTTTTTT
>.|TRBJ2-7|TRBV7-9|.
CASSVGVGGEQYF
TGTGCCAGCAGCGTTGGGGTTGGGGGGGAGCAGTACTTC
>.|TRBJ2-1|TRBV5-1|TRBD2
CASSLWGLAGGGNEQFF
TGCGCCAGCAGCCTTTGGGGCCTAGCGGGAGGGGGAAATGAGCAGTTCTTC
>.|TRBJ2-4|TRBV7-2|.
CASSLAPARPQYF
TGTGCCAGCAGCTTAGCGCCAGCCCGGCCCCAGTACTTC
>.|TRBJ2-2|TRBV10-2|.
CASRPGTNTGELFF
TGCGCCAGCAGGCCCGGGACGAACACCGGGGAGCTGTTTTTT
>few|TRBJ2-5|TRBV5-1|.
CASSTDSPGTQYF
TGCGCCAGCAGCACGGACAGTCCCGGGACCCAGTACTTC
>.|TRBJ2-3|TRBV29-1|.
CSVGPSVHADTQYF
TGCAGCGTTGGACCTAGCGTACACGCAGATACGCAGTATTTT
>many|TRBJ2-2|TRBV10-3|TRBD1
CAISLDRMTGELFF
TGTGCCATCAGCTTGGACAGGATGACCGGGGAGCTGTTTTTT
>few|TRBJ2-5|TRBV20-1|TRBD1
CSASGSGRGLGETQYF
TGCAGTGCTTCCGGTTCGGGCAGGGGGCTAGGAGAGACCCAGTACTTC
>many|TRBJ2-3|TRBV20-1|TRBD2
CSAKERESSDTQYF
TGCAGTGCTAAGGAGCGGGAGTCCTCAGATACGCAGTATTTT
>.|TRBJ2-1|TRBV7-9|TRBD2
CASNLAGDNEQFF
TGTGCCAGCAACTTAGCGGGGGACAATGAGCAGTTCTTC
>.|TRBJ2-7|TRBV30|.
CAWSVRGLREQYF
TGTGCCTGGAGTGTACGGGGTTTGAGGGAGCAGTACTTC
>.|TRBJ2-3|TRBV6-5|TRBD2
CASSYSTSGRTDTQYF
TGTGCCAGCAGTTACTCTACTAGCGGGAGGACAGATACGCAGTATTTT
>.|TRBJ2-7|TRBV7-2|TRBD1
CASRYDRASYEQYF
TGTGCCAGCAGGTACGACAGGGCCTCTTACGAGCAGTACTTC
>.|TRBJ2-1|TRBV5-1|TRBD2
CASSLEAGGHNEQFF
TGCGCCAGCAGCTTGGAAGCGGGGGGTCACAATGAGCAGTTCTTC
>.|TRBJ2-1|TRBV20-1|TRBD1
CSARIRDRGTLGQFF
TGCAGTGCTCGGATCCGGGACAGGGGTACCCTTGGGCAGTTCTTC
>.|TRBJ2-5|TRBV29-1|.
CMPDSQETQYF
TGCATGCCGGACAGCCAAGAGACCCAGTACTTC
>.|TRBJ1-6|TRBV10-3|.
CAISETRVARREYNSPLHF
TGTGCCATCAGTGAGACTAGGGTGGCCAGGCGGGAATATAATTCACCCCTCCACTTT
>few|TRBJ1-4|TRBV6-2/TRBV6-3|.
CASRQSRGATNEKLFF
TGTGCCAGCAGACAAAGCCGGGGTGCAACTAATGAAAAACTGTTTTTT
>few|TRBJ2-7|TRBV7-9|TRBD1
CASSFGTGVGEQYF
TGTGCCAGCAGCTTTGGGACAGGGGTTGGCGAGCAGTACTTC
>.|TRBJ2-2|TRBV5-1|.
CASSLAAQGSGELFF
TGCGCCAGCAGCTTGGCCGCGCAGGGGTCCGGGGAGCTGTTTTTT
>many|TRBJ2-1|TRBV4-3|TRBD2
CASSQEGTSLYNEQFF
TGCGCCAGCAGCCAAGAAGGGACTAGTTTATACAATGAGCAGTTCTTC
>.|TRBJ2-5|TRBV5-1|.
CASSLLGEETQYF
TGCGCCAGCAGCTTGTTAGGGGAAGAGACCCAGTACTTC
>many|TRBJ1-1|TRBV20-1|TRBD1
CSARGSGQANTEAFF
TGCAGTGCTAGAGGCTCGGGACAGGCCAACACTGAAGCTTTCTTT